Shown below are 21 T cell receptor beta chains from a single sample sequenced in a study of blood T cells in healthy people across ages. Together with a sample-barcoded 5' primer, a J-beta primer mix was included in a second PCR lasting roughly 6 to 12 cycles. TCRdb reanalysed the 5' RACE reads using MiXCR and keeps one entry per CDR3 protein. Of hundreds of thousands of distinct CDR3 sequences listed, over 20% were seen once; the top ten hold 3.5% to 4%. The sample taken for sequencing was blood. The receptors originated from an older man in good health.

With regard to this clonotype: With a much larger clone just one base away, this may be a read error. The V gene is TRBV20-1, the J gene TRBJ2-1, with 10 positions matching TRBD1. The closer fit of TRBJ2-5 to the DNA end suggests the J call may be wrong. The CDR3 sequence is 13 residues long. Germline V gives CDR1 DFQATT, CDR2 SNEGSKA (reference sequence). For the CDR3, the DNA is TGCAGTGCTTCCGACAGGGGGCGAGAGAGCCAGTACTTC. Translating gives CSASDRGRESQYF.

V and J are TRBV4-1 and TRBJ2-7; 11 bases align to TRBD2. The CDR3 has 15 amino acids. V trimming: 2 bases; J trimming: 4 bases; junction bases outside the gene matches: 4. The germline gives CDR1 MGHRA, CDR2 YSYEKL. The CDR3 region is CASSQPTSGSYEQYF. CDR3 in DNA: TGCGCCAGCAGCCAACCTACTAGCGGGAGTTACGAGCAGTACTTC.

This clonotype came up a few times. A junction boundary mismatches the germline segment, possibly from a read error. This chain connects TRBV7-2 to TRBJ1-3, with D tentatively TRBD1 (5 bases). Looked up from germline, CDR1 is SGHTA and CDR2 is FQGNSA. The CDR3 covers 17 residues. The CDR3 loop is CASSLGGSGSSGSTIYF. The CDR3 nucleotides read TGTGCCAGCAGCTTAGGGGGGTCGGGAAGCTCTGGAAGCACCATATATTTT.

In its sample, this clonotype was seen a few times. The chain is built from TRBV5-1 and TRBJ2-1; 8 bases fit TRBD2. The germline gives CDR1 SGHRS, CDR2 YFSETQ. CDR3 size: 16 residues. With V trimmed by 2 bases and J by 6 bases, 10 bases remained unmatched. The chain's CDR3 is CASSLGLAPWGNEQFF. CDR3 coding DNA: TGCGCCAGCAGCTTAGGACTAGCCCCGTGGGGCAATGAGCAGTTCTTC.

The CDR3 DNA reads as TGCGCCAGCAGTGAAGGGACTAGCTCCTACAATGAGCAGTTCTTC. It is translated as CASSEGTSSYNEQFF. The J gene is TRBJ2-1, the V gene TRBV10-2; 8 nucleotides agree with TRBD2. The junction had 1 base not matched to a gene; V was cut back by 3 bases and J by 0 bases. Germline values: CDR1 WSHSY, CDR2 SAAADI. The CDR3 spans 15 residues.

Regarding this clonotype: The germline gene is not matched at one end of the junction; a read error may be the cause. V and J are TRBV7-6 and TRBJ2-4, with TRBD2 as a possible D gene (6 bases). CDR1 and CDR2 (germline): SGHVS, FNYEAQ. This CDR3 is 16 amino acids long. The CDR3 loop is CASCFPPGDGKNIQYF. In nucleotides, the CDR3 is TGTGCCAGCTGCTTCCCCCCGGGGGACGGCAAAAACATTCAGTACTTC.

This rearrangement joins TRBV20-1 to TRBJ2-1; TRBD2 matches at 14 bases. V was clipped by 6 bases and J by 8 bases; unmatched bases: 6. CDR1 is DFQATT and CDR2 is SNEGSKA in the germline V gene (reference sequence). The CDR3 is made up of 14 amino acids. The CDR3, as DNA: TGCAGTGCGCGGACTAGCGGGAGGCTGCATGAGCAGTTCTTC. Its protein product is CSARTSGRLHEQFF.

CDR3 in amino acids: CASSRRGQGVSYEQYF. The CDR3 coding sequence is TGTGCCAGCAGTCGGAGGGGGCAGGGGGTCTCCTACGAGCAGTACTTC. The V and J genes are TRBV28 and TRBJ2-7; tentatively, D is TRBD1 (7 bases). CDR3 size: 16 residues. From germline, CDR1 is MDHEN and CDR2 SYDVKM. V lost 5 bases and J 0 bases, leaving 17 bases between the germline ends.

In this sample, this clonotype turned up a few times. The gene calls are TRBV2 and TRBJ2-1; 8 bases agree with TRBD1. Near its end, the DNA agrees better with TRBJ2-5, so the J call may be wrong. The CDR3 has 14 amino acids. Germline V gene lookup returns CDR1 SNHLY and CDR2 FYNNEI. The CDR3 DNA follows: TGTGCCAGCAGACCGGACAGGGCTGGGGAGACCCAGTACTTC. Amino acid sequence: CASRPDRAGETQYF.

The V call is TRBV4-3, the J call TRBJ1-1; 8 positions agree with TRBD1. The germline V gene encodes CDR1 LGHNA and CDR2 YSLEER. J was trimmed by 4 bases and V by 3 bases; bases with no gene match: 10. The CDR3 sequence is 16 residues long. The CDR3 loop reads CASSQGTGQLGTEAFF. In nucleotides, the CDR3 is TGCGCCAGCAGCCAGGGGACAGGTCAACTTGGCACTGAAGCTTTCTTT.

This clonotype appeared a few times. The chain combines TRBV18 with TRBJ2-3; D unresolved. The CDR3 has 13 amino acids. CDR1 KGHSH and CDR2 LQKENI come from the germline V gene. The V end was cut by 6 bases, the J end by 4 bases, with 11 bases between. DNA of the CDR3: TGTGCCAGCTCCCCGAGCGCCGCAGATACGCAGTATTTT. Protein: CASSPSAADTQYF.

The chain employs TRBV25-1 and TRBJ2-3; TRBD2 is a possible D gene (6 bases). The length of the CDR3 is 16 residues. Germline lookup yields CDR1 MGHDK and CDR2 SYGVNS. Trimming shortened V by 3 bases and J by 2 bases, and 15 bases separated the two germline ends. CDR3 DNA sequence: TGTGCCAGCAGTGATCACGGACGGGACTTCACAGATACGCAGTATTTT. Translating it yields CASSDHGRDFTDTQYF.

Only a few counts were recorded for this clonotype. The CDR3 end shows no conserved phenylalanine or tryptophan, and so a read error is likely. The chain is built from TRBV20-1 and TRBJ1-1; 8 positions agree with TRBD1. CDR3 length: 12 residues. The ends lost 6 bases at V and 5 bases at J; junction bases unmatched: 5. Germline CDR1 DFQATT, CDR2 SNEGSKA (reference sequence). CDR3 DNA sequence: TGCAGTGCCCGGACAGGGAGAACTGAAGCTTTCCTT. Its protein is CSARTGRTEAFL.

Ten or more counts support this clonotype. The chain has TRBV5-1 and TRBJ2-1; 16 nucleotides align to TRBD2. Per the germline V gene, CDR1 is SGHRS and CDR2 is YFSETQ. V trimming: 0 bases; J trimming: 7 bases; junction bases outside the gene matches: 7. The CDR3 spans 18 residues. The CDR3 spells CASSLEGTSGRAFNEQFF. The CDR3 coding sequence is TGCGCCAGCAGCTTGGAGGGGACTAGCGGGAGGGCCTTTAATGAGCAGTTCTTC.

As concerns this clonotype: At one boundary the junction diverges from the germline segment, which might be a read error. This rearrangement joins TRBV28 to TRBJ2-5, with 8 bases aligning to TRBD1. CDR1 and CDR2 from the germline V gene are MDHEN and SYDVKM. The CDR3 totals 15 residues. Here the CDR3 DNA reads TGTGCCGGCAGTTATGGCTCAGGGGGCTTGGAGACCCAGTACTTC. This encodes CAGSYGSGGLETQYF.

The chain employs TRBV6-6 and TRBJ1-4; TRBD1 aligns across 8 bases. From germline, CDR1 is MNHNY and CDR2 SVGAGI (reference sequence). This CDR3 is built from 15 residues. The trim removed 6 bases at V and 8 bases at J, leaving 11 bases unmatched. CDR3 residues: CASSLTTGGAEKLFF. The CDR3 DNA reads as TGTGCCAGCAGCTTAACTACAGGGGGTGCGGAAAAACTGTTTTTT.

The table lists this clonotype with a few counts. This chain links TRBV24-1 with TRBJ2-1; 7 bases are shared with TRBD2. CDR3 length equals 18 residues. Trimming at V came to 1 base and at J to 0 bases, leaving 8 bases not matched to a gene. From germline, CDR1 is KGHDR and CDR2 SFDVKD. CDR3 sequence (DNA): TGTGCCACCAGTGATTTAAAGCGGGAATTAAGCTCCTACAATGAGCAGTTCTTC. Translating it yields CATSDLKRELSSYNEQFF.

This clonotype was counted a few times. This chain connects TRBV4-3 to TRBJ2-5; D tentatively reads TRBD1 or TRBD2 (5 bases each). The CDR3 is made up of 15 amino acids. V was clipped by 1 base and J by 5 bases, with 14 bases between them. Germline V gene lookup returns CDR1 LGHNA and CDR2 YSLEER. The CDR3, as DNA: TGCGCCAGCAGCCAAGCTTCGGGGACGGGGGAGACCCAGTACTTC. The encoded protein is CASSQASGTGETQYF.

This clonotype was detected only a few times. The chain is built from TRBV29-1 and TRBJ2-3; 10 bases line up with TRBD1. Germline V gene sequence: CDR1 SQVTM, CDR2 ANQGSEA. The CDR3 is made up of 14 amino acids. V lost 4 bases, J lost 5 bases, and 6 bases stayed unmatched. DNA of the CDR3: TGCAGCGTTGGCGACAGGGGGCTAGAAGATACGCAGTATTTT. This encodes CSVGDRGLEDTQYF.

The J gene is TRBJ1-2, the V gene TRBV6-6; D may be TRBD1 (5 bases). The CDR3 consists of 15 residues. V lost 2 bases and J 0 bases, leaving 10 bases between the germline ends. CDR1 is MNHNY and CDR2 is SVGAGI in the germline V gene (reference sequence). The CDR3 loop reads CASSYVGGTNYGYTF. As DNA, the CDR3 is TGTGCCAGCAGTTACGTGGGGGGAACTAACTATGGCTACACCTTC.

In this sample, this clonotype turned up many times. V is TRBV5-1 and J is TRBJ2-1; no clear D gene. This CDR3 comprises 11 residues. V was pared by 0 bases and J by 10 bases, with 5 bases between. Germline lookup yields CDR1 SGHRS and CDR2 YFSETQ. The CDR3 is CASSLGPEQFF. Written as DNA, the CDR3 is TGCGCCAGCAGCTTGGGCCCAGAGCAGTTCTTC.